The 31 T cell receptor beta chains given below trace back to one sample, sequenced in a study of T cell changes during pregnancy in multiple sclerosis. Assay used: immunoSEQ multiplex PCR; TCRdb lists only in-frame clones, some missing. The table records around 33,000 clones, around 87% of them present only once. Specimen: CD4+ T cells from peripheral blood mononuclear cells, collected in the third trimester of pregnancy. The receptor source for this set is a female donor in good health, enrolled as a control in a pregnancy study.

V gene TRBV18 combines with J gene TRBJ1-1; 9 bases line up with TRBD1. This CDR3 has 16 residues. The ends lost 4 bases at V and 1 base at J; junction bases unmatched: 7. CDR1 is KGHSH and CDR2 is LQKENI in the germline V gene. CDR3 sequence (DNA): TGTGCCAGCTCACTGGGACAGGGTAATAAGAACACTGAAGCTTTCTTT. Its translation is CASSLGQGNKNTEAFF.

V and J are TRBV15 and TRBJ1-3; no firm D call. Trimming shortened V by 0 bases and J by 0 bases, and 6 bases separated the two germline ends. The CDR3 loop spans 15 amino acids. Germline values: CDR1 LNHNV, CDR2 YYDKDF (reference sequence). CDR3 amino acids: CATSRDTTSGNTIYF. The CDR3 nucleotides are TGTGCCACCAGCAGAGACACAACCTCTGGAAACACCATATATTTT.

The chain uses TRBV7-9 and TRBJ2-7, with TRBD2 matching over 7 bases. The CDR3 has 14 residues. Germline V gives CDR1 SEHNR, CDR2 FQNEAQ (reference sequence). V lost 0 bases and J lost 2; bases outside the gene matches: 1. The CDR3 loop is CASSLAGGPYEQYF. CDR3 coding DNA: TGTGCCAGCAGCTTAGCGGGAGGGCCCTACGAGCAGTACTTC.

For this clone: Other DNA sequences in this specimen translate into the identical CDR3. The V gene is TRBV2, the J gene TRBJ1-6, with D possibly being TRBD1 (5 bases). Trimming shortened V by 7 bases and J by 8 bases, and 9 bases separated the two germline ends. The CDR3 covers 12 residues. Germline V gene lookup returns CDR1 SNHLY and CDR2 FYNNEI. The CDR3 DNA follows: TGTGCCAGCACCCGGGGGGATTCACCCCTCCACTTT. It yields the protein CASTRGDSPLHF.

V and J are TRBV7-2 and TRBJ2-7; the match to TRBD1 covers 7 bases. V shed 2 bases and J 6 bases; nucleotides not matched to a gene: 7. CDR1 and CDR2 (germline): SGHTA, FQGNSA. The CDR3 spans 14 residues. CDR3 amino acids: CASSLIPPGGEQYF. The CDR3 region has the DNA TGTGCCAGCAGCTTAATCCCCCCAGGGGGCGAGCAGTACTTC.

The V and J genes are TRBV7-2 and TRBJ1-4, with 7 bases aligning to TRBD1. Trimming cost V 5 bases and J 1 base; bases outside gene matches: 4. Germline-derived CDR1 and CDR2 are SGHTA and FQGNSA. This CDR3 is built from 15 residues. This chain's CDR3 is CASSPGDRTNEKLFF. In DNA form, the CDR3 reads TGTGCCAGCAGCCCCGGGGACAGAACTAATGAAAAACTGTTTTTT.

The CDR3 sequence is CASRRGGLNEQFF. The CDR3 region has the DNA TGTGCCTCCCGGCGGGGGGGGCTCAATGAGCAGTTCTTC. V usage is TRBV30 and J usage is TRBJ2-1, with TRBD2 identical over 9 bases. The V segment lost 7 bases and the J segment 6 bases; nucleotides outside the gene matches: 7. CDR3 length equals 13 residues. CDR1 and CDR2 from the germline V gene are GTSNPN and SVGIG (reference sequence).

This chain uses TRBV6-5 with TRBJ2-7; 8 bases line up with TRBD1. Germline trimming cut 6 bases from V and 3 bases from J; bases unmatched to any gene: 4. Germline V gives CDR1 MNHEY, CDR2 SVGAGI. The CDR3 sequence is 13 residues long. As DNA, the CDR3 is TGTGCCAGCAGACAGGGGGGATACTACGAGCAGTACTTC. It is translated as CASRQGGYYEQYF.

The chain links TRBV11-3 to TRBJ2-1, with 8 bases fitting TRBD2. With 0 bases clipped from V and 9 bases from J, the junction kept 7 bases outside the gene matches. The CDR3 consists of 15 residues. Per the germline V gene, CDR1 is SGHNT and CDR2 is YENEEA. The CDR3 loop is CASSLEGLESGEQFF. CDR3 bases: TGTGCCAGCAGCTTAGAGGGACTAGAGTCGGGTGAGCAGTTCTTC.

V gene TRBV7-8 combines with J gene TRBJ1-5, with D perhaps matching TRBD1 (6 bases). There are 15 residues in the CDR3. Germline CDR1 is SGHVS and CDR2 is FQNEAQ. With 5 bases removed from V and 0 bases from J, the gap between germline ends came to 11 bases. The CDR3 region has the DNA TGTGCCAGCAGCAGGACAGATTATAGCAATCAGCCCCAGCATTTT. Its protein is CASSRTDYSNQPQHF.

This chain joins TRBV12-5 and TRBJ2-1; no clear D. Trimming removed 6 bases from V and 9 bases from J, with 9 bases in between. The CDR3 has 11 residues. Germline CDR1 is LGHNT and CDR2 is FRNRAP. For the CDR3, the DNA is TGTGCTAGTGGGCTAAGTGGTGAGCAGTTCTTC. Encoded protein: CASGLSGEQFF.

The rearrangement uses TRBV13 and TRBJ2-7; TRBD1 might be the D (6 bases). V was clipped by 8 bases and J by 2 bases, with 16 bases between them. CDR1 is PRHDT, CDR2 FYEKMQ, per germline (reference sequence). The CDR3 totals 14 residues. The CDR3 loop reads CASAKGQPTYEQYF. The CDR3 DNA reads TGTGCCAGCGCGAAAGGACAGCCGACCTACGAGCAGTACTTC. Based on the CDR3 plus reference TRBV13 and TRBJ2-7, the full variable domain is AAGVIQSPRHLIKEKRETATLKCYPIPRHDTVYWYQQGPGQDPQFLISFYEKMQSDKGSIPDRFSAQQFSDYHSELNMSSLELGDSALYFCASAKGQPTYEQYFGPGTRLTVT.

The rearrangement links TRBV9 to TRBJ2-2, with 8 bases fitting TRBD2. Germline V gene data show CDR1 as SGDLS and CDR2 as YYNGEE. The ends lost 0 bases at V and 5 bases at J; junction bases unmatched: 6. This CDR3 is 16 amino acids long. The CDR3 DNA reads TGTGCCAGCAGCGTAGCCGGGGGGGCAAGGACCGGGGAGCTGTTTTTT. Its translation: CASSVAGGARTGELFF. The full variable domain, rest sourced from reference TRBV9 and TRBJ2-2, is DSGVTQTPKHLITATGQRVTLRCSPRSGDLSVYWYQQSLDQGLQFLIQYYNGEERAKGNILERFSAQQFPDLHSELNLSSLELGDSALYFCASSVAGGARTGELFFGEGSRLTVL.

In its sample, this clone was seen once. The genes are TRBV7-8 and TRBJ2-1, with D possibly matching TRBD1 (6 bases). V was trimmed by 4 bases and J by 7 bases, leaving 11 bases between them. The CDR3 runs to 13 residues. Looked up from germline, CDR1 is SGHVS and CDR2 is FQNEAQ. The CDR3 reads CASSWTVLNEQFF. For the CDR3, the DNA is TGTGCCAGCAGCTGGACAGTGCTTAATGAGCAGTTCTTC.

The rearrangement uses TRBV30 and TRBJ1-5; D unresolved. There are 13 residues in the CDR3. V lost 4 bases to trimming and J lost 5 bases, with 12 bases between them. Germline assignment: CDR1 GTSNPN and CDR2 SVGIG (reference sequence). CDR3 DNA sequence: TGTGCCTGGACTCCTGACACCGATCAGCCCCAGCATTTT. Encoded protein: CAWTPDTDQPQHF.

J is TRBJ1-4 and V is TRBV6-6; 9 bases fit TRBD1. The CDR3 covers 14 residues. The junction had 6 bases not matched to a gene; V was cut back by 3 bases and J by 10 bases. CDR1 and CDR2 from the germline V gene are MNHNY and SVGAGI (reference sequence). The CDR3 nucleotides are TGTGCCAGCAGTTATGAACAGGGGGCGCGAAAACTGTTTTTT. Its protein product is CASSYEQGARKLFF.

This chain's CDR3 is CASSLGENTEAFF. The CDR3 DNA is TGTGCCAGCAGCCTTGGAGAGAACACTGAAGCTTTCTTT. The V and J genes are TRBV7-2 and TRBJ1-1, with D unresolved. CDR1 SGHTA and CDR2 FQGNSA come from the germline V gene. Between the trimmed V and J ends, which lost 5 bases and 1 base, there was a span of 8 bases. This CDR3 is built from 13 residues.

V is TRBV30 and J is TRBJ1-5; 7 nucleotides agree with TRBD1. V lost 0 bases and J lost 11; bases outside the gene matches: 7. The CDR3 has 13 amino acids. Germline V lookup: CDR1 GTSNPN, CDR2 SVGIG (reference sequence). CDR3 nucleotides: TGTGCCTGGAGTGTACTAGGGCAGGGGGCCCAGCATTTT. Translating gives CAWSVLGQGAQHF.

The chain is built from TRBV6-5 and TRBJ2-5; D is possibly TRBD2 (6 bases). The CDR3 contains 15 residues. Trimming left V 2 bases short and J 0 bases short, with 10 bases between. The germline V gene encodes CDR1 MNHEY and CDR2 SVGAGI. CDR3 loop: CASSYGGWDQETQYF. CDR3 DNA sequence: TGTGCCAGCAGTTACGGGGGGTGGGACCAAGAGACCCAGTACTTC.

This chain links TRBV30 with TRBJ2-7, with TRBD1 matching 7 bases. CDR3 size: 10 residues. V lost 8 bases, J lost 7 bases, and 5 bases stayed unmatched. Germline V gives CDR1 GTSNPN, CDR2 SVGIG (reference sequence). The CDR3 nucleotides are TGTGCCGGGGGACAGCCAGAGCAGTACTTC. Residues: CAGGQPEQYF. Full variable domain (remainder filled in from reference TRBV30 and TRBJ2-7): SQTIHQWPATLVQPVGSPLSLECTVEGTSNPNLYWYRQAAGRGLQLLFYSVGIGQISSEVPQNLSASRPQDRQFILSSKKLLLSDSGFYLCAGGQPEQYFGPGTRLTVT.

This chain connects TRBV19 to TRBJ2-2; weak D call: TRBD1 (5 bases). Trimming stripped 5 bases from V and 0 bases from J, with 10 bases between. Germline CDR1 reads LNHDA; CDR2 reads SQIVND (reference sequence). The length of the CDR3 is 15 residues. This CDR3 is CASSSRQPNTGELFF. For the CDR3, the DNA is TGTGCCAGTAGTTCCCGACAGCCGAACACCGGGGAGCTGTTTTTT.

The chain combines TRBV7-2 with TRBJ2-7; 12 bases are a match to TRBD1. This CDR3 is built from 15 residues. Unmatched junction bases numbered 8, after V lost 5 bases and J lost 6 bases. The germline V gene encodes CDR1 SGHTA and CDR2 FQGNSA. CDR3 nucleotide sequence: TGTGCCAGCAGCCCTGCCGGGACAGGGGGCCGCGAGCAGTACTTC. As protein: CASSPAGTGGREQYF.

The chain couples TRBV19 to TRBJ2-4; D possibly corresponds to TRBD2 (7 bases). This CDR3 spans 13 amino acids. V lost 8 bases, J lost 6 bases, and 14 bases lay in between. The germline CDR1 and CDR2 sequences are LNHDA and SQIVND (reference sequence). The CDR3 here is CASCKGGGNIQYF. CDR3 nucleotides: TGTGCCAGTTGTAAGGGGGGGGGAAACATTCAGTACTTC.

The chain carries TRBV18 and TRBJ2-6; 9 bases fit TRBD1. With V trimmed by 5 bases and J by 1 base, 9 bases remained unmatched. Looked up from germline, CDR1 is KGHSH and CDR2 is LQKENI. The CDR3 extends over 18 amino acids. Written as DNA, the CDR3 is TGTGCCAGCTCATCCAGGACAGGGGTAAAATCTGGGGCCAACGTCCTGACTTTC. It yields the protein CASSSRTGVKSGANVLTF.

V and J are TRBV25-1 and TRBJ1-4, with D unresolved. This CDR3 has 17 residues. Per germline, CDR1 MGHDK and CDR2 SYGVNS. V lost 8 bases to trimming and J lost 2 bases, with 21 bases between them. The CDR3: CASAVSRSGFTNEKLFF. In DNA, the CDR3 is TGTGCCAGCGCTGTATCGCGATCTGGTTTTACTAATGAAAAACTGTTTTTT.

V usage is TRBV19 and J usage is TRBJ1-2; 8 bases are shared with TRBD1. Per the germline V gene, CDR1 is LNHDA and CDR2 is SQIVND (reference sequence). The junction had 8 bases not matched to a gene; V was cut back by 4 bases and J by 4 bases. The CDR3 consists of 15 residues. Here the CDR3 reads CASSTRTGWSYGYTF. The CDR3 bases are TGTGCCAGTAGTACTAGGACAGGGTGGTCCTATGGCTACACCTTC.

V is TRBV27 and J is TRBJ1-6; weak D call: TRBD1 (5 bases). The CDR3 covers 14 residues. The V and J ends lost 6 bases and 8 bases respectively, with 14 bases between them. Germline V CDR1 and CDR2: MNHEY, SMNVEV (reference sequence). CDR3 amino acids: CASRPGQVYSPLHF. The CDR3 DNA sequence: TGTGCCAGCAGACCCGGACAAGTCTATTCACCCCTCCACTTT.

Points on this clone: One end of the junction fails to match germline, which may point to a read error. J is TRBJ2-7 and V is TRBV7-7, with 9 bases fitting TRBD1. The V gene's germline CDR1 is SSHAT and CDR2 FNYEAQ (reference sequence). This CDR3 has 13 amino acids. CDR3 coding DNA: TGTGCTAGCAGCTCGGACAGGGGCTACGAGCAGTACTTC. It specifies CASSSDRGYEQYF. The full variable domain, completed using reference TRBV7-7 and TRBJ2-7, is GAGVSQSPRYKVTKRGQDVTLRCDPISSHATLYWYQQALGQGPEFLTYFNYEAQPDKSGLPSDRFSAERPEGSISTLTIQRTEQRDSAMYRCASSSDRGYEQYFGPGTRLTVT.

V usage is TRBV6-5 and J usage is TRBJ1-1, with D uncertain. The CDR3 runs to 13 residues. Trimming cost V 6 bases and J 5 bases, with 13 bases left between them. Germline CDR1 MNHEY, CDR2 SVGAGI. The CDR3 DNA reads TGTGCCAGCAGCTCCCCTGAGCTGACTGAAGCTTTCTTT. Residues: CASSSPELTEAFF.

This clone was seen a handful of times. The chain uses TRBV5-5 and TRBJ2-1; 9 bases align to TRBD2. The CDR3 runs 15 residues. Per the germline V gene, CDR1 is SGHKS and CDR2 is YYEKEE (reference sequence). V dropped 1 base and J dropped 6; count of bases not matched to a gene: 5. The CDR3 coding sequence is TGTGCCAGCAGCTTGCTAGCGGGGAGACTCAATGAGCAGTTCTTC. Translation: CASSLLAGRLNEQFF.

This clone occurred a few times. This chain's CDR3 is CASSGPGQVNYGYTF. In DNA form, the CDR3 reads TGTGCCAGCAGCGGGCCGGGACAGGTGAACTATGGCTACACCTTC. The chain is built from TRBV5-4 and TRBJ1-2, with 8 bases fitting TRBD1. Germline V gene sequence: CDR1 SGHNT, CDR2 YYREEE (reference sequence). The CDR3 consists of 15 residues. Trimming took 4 bases from V and 2 from J; bases not matched to a gene: 7.